This T cell receptor beta chain derives from a study of CD8+CD57+ T cells in acquired aplastic anemia. Study at large: Across the sorted CD4+ and CD8+ cells, DNA amounts averaged about 3 ug.

Genomic DNA constituted the template upon which TCR beta VDJ and CDR3 profiling was performed. TCRdb passed the reads through MiXCR, listing each CDR3 protein once. In the table there are some 150,000 distinct CDR3 sequences, 41% of which are singletons. Germline-derived CDR1 and CDR2 are MNHEY and SVGAGI. The V end was cut by 4 bases, the J end by 9 bases, with 10 bases between. This CDR3 is 13 amino acids long. Notes on this clonotype: Its specificity is unknown.

Findings and limits, study-wide: Patients and controls turned out to have more than 25 CD8+ CDR3 sequences in common.

Sequencing input: sorted CD4+, CD8+, or CD8+CD57+ T cells (not recorded which) from PBMCs. This TCR was recovered from a human donor in good health, serving as a control. The chain uses TRBV6-5 and TRBJ1-6; weak D call: TRBD1 (6 bases). The DNA for the CDR3 is TGTGCCAGCAGTTGGACAGCTCTTTCACCCCTCCACTTT. Translated: CASSWTALSPLHF.